This TCR beta chain was recorded in a study of early T cells in non-severe SARS-CoV-2 infection. TCRdb redid the calling of the 5' RACE reads with MiXCR, one entry per CDR3 protein. The table records about 92,000 distinct CDR3 sequences, roughly an eighth of them present only once. With V trimmed by 4 bases and J by 2 bases, 7 bases remained unmatched. This CDR3 has 15 residues. Specimen: whole blood. The origin of this receptor is an adult who was a healthcare worker with PCR-confirmed SARS-CoV-2 infection or an uninfected control (not recorded which). This chain connects TRBV12-3 or TRBV12-4 to TRBJ1-2; TRBD1 matches 7 bases. CDR3 residues: CASSYQTGFNYGYTF. Here the CDR3 DNA reads TGTGCCAGCAGTTACCAGACAGGGTTCAACTATGGCTACACCTTC.